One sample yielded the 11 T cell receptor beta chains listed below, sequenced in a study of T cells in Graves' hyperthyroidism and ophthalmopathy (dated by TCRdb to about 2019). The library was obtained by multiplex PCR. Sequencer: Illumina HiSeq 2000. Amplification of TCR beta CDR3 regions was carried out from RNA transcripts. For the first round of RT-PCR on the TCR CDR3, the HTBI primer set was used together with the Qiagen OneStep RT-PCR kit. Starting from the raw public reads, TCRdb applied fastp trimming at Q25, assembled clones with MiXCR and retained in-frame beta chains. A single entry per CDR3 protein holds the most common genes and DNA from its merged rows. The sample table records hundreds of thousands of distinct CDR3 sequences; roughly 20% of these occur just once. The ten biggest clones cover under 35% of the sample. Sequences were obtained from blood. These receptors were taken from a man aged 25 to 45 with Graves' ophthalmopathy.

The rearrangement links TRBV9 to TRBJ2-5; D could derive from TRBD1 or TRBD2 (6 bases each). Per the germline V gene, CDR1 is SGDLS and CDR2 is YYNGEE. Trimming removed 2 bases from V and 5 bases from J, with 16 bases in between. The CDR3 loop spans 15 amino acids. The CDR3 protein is CASSVGTKGGETQYF. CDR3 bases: TGTGCCAGCAGCGTTGGGACAAAAGGGGGGGAGACCCAGTACTTC.

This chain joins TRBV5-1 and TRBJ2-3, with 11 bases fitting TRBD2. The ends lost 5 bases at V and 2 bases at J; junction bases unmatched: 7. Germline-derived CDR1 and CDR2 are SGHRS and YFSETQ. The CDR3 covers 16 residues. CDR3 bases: TGCGCCAGCAGGCTCGGGACTAGCGGATCCACAGATACGCAGTATTTT. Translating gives CASRLGTSGSTDTQYF.

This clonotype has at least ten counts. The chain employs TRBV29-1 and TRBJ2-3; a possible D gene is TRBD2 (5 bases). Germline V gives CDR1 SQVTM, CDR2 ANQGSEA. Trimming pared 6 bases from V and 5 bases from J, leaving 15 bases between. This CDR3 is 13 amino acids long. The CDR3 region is CSVASTVLDTQYF. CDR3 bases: TGCAGCGTCGCTAGCACAGTCTTAGATACGCAGTATTTT.

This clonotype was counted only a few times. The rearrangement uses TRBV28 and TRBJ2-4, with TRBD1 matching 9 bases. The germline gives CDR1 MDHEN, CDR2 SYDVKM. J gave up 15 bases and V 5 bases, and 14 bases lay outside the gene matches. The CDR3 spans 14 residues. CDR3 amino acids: CASSPYPGQGRGYF. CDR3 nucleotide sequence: TGTGCCAGCAGTCCCTATCCGGGACAGGGTAGAGGGTACTTC.

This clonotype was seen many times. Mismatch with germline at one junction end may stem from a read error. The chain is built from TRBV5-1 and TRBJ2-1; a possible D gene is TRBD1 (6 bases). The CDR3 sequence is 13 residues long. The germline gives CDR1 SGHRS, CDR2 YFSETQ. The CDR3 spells CASSSDSYNEQFF. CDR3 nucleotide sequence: TGTGCCAGCAGCTCGGACAGCTACAATGAGCAGTTCTTC.

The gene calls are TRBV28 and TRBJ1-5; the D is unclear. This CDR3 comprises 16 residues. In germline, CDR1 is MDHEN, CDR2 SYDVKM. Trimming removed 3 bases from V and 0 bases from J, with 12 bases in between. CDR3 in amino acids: CASSFDVSYSNQPQHF. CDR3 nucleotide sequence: TGTGCCAGCAGTTTCGACGTATCATATAGCAATCAGCCCCAGCATTTT.

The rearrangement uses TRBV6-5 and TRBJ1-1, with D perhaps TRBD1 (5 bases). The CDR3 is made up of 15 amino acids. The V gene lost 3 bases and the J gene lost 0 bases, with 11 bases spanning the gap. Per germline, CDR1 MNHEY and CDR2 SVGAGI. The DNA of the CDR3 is TGTGCCAGCAGTTATCGCAGGGTTTTGAACACTGAAGCTTTCTTT. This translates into CASSYRRVLNTEAFF.

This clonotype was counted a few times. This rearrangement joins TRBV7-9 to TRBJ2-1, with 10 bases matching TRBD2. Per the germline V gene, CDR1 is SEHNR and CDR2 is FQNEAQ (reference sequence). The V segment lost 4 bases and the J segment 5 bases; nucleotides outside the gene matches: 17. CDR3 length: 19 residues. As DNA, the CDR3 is TGTGCCAGCAGCTCCGGGACACCCCTAAGCGGGAGGGCAGACAATGAGCAGTTCTTC. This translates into CASSSGTPLSGRADNEQFF. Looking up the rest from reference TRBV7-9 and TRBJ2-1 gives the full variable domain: DTGVSQNPRHKITKRGQNVTFRCDPISEHNRLYWYRQTLGQGPEFLTYFQNEAQLEKSRLLSDRFSAERPKGSFSTLEIQRTEQGDSAMYLCASSSGTPLSGRADNEQFFGPGTRLTVL.

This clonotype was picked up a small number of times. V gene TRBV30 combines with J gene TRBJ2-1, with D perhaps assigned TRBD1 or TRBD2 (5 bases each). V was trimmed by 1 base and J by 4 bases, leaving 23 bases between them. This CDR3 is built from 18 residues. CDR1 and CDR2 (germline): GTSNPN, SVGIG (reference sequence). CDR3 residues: CAWSDNSRVSGIYNEQFF. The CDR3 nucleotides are TGTGCCTGGAGTGACAATTCCAGGGTCTCGGGAATTTACAATGAGCAGTTCTTC.

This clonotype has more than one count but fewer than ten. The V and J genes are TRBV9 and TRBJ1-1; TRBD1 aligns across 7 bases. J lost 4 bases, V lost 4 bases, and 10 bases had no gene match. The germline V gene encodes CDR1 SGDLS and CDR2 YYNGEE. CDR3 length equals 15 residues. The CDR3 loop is CASSPQGAGGTEAFF. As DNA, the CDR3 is TGTGCCAGCAGCCCCCAAGGGGCAGGGGGCACTGAAGCTTTCTTT.

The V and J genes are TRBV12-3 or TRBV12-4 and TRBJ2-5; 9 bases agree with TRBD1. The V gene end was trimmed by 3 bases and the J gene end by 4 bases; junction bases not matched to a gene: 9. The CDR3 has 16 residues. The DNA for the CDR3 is TGTGCCAGCAGTTTGTCCGGGACAGGGATGCGAGAGACCCAGTACTTC. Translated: CASSLSGTGMRETQYF.